This passage covers 10 T cell receptor beta chains from one sample sequenced in a study of T cells in Graves' hyperthyroidism and ophthalmopathy. Amplified TCR beta CDR3 regions derived from RNA transcripts. In the first-round RT-PCR of the TCR CDR3, the HTBI primer set was used. A single record per CDR3 protein comes from TCRdb applying MiXCR to the multiplex PCR reads. The sample lists around 600,000 distinct CDR3 sequences, more than 15% seen once, with under 3.5% in the top ten. Sequences were obtained from blood. Every receptor here comes from a woman aged 40 to 49 with Graves' ophthalmopathy.

This clonotype showed up many times. The chain has TRBV6-1 and TRBJ2-2; 8 bases map to TRBD1. V gave up 11 bases and J gave up 6 bases; unmatched junction bases: 5. Germline assignment: CDR1 MNHNS and CDR2 SASEGT. The CDR3 runs 12 residues. The DNA for the CDR3 is TGTGCCGCCCAACAGGGGGCCGGGGAGCTGTTTTTT. This gives the protein CAAQQGAGELFF.

Turning to this clonotype: A read error may account for a junction end that differs from germline. The J gene is TRBJ2-5, the V gene TRBV7-8; TRBD1 matches at 7 bases. The CDR3 loop spans 14 amino acids. Germline CDR1 SGHVS, CDR2 FQNEAQ. CDR3 in amino acids: CASSLGGGAETRYF. CDR3 in DNA: TGTGCCAGCAGCTTAGGAGGGGGCGCGGAGACCCGGTACTTC. The complete variable domain, with remaining parts taken from reference TRBV7-8 and TRBJ2-5, reads GAGVSQSPRYKVAKRGQDVALRCDPISGHVSLFWYQQALGQGPEFLTYFQNEAQLDKSGLPSDRFFAERPEGSVSTLKIQRTQQEDSAVYLCASSLGGGAETRYFGPGTRLLVL.

The CDR3 DNA reads TGCGCCAGCAGCTCCTCGGGGGCCAGCGTGGATACGCAGTATTTT. Its protein product is CASSSSGASVDTQYF. The chain has TRBV5-1 and TRBJ2-3; D assignment may be TRBD1 or TRBD2 (6 bases each). The CDR3 has 15 amino acids. Germline V gene sequence: CDR1 SGHRS, CDR2 YFSETQ. V was shortened by 3 bases and J by 6 bases, with 17 bases between the two germline ends.

This clonotype was counted ten times or more. The chain has TRBV3-1 and TRBJ1-3; D remains ambiguous. With 5 bases removed from V and 2 bases from J, the gap between germline ends came to 16 bases. Germline V gives CDR1 LGHDT, CDR2 YNNKEL (reference sequence). There are 16 residues in the CDR3. CDR3: CASSYSSGPAGNTIYF. CDR3 bases: TGTGCCAGCAGCTATAGCTCTGGACCCGCTGGAAACACCATATATTTT.

This clonotype was seen at least ten times. The rearrangement uses TRBV7-9 and TRBJ2-1, with D maybe TRBD2 (6 bases). With 5 bases removed from V and 5 bases from J, the gap between germline ends came to 22 bases. CDR3 length equals 17 residues. Per the germline V gene, CDR1 is SEHNR and CDR2 is FQNEAQ (reference sequence). CDR3 loop: CASSPGDRPYQDNEQFF. The CDR3 region has the DNA TGTGCCAGCAGCCCGGGGGACCGGCCGTACCAAGACAATGAGCAGTTCTTC.

J is TRBJ2-1 and V is TRBV27; 10 nucleotides line up with TRBD1. Germline assignment: CDR1 MNHEY and CDR2 SMNVEV (reference sequence). V dropped 5 bases and J dropped 6; count of bases not matched to a gene: 10. This CDR3 comprises 16 residues. This CDR3 reads CASSPTGTGDPNEQFF. The DNA for the CDR3 is TGTGCCAGCAGTCCGACCGGGACAGGGGACCCCAATGAGCAGTTCTTC.

This clonotype occurred many times. CDR3 protein: CASSLAVGTGWYEQYF. The DNA for the CDR3 is TGCGCCAGCAGCTTGGCCGTCGGGACAGGTTGGTACGAGCAGTACTTC. V gene TRBV5-1 combines with J gene TRBJ2-7; TRBD1 aligns across 8 bases. The V and J ends lost 0 bases and 4 bases, in that order; junction bases with no gene match: 9. The CDR3 runs to 16 residues. CDR1 and CDR2 from the germline V gene are SGHRS and YFSETQ.

The chain joins TRBV5-1 to TRBJ2-2, with TRBD2 matching 15 bases. The CDR3 runs 17 residues. Trimming removed 4 bases from V and 6 bases from J; junction bases left unmatched: 7. Germline-derived CDR1 and CDR2 are SGHRS and YFSETQ. In DNA, the CDR3 is TGCGCCAGCAGCATGGGACTAGCGGGAGGCCCCGCCGGGGAGCTGTTTTTT. As protein: CASSMGLAGGPAGELFF. Together with reference TRBV5-1 and TRBJ2-2, the CDR3 gives the full variable domain: KAGVTQTPRYLIKTRGQQVTLSCSPISGHRSVSWYQQTPGQGLQFLFEYFSETQRNKGNFPGRFSGRQFSNSRSEMNVSTLELGDSALYLCASSMGLAGGPAGELFFGEGSRLTVL.

Worth noting for this clonotype: Given a much more abundant clone one base away, this may be a read error. The V call is TRBV20-1, the J call TRBJ2-7, with 9 bases aligning to TRBD2. The junction had 7 bases not matched to a gene; V was cut back by 5 bases and J by 2 bases. Per the germline V gene, CDR1 is DFQATT and CDR2 is SNEGSKA (reference sequence). This CDR3 contains 14 residues. The CDR3 DNA sequence: TGCAGTGCTGGGACTAGCTGGGTAACCTACGAGCAGTACTTC. It yields the protein CSAGTSWVTYEQYF.

This clonotype showed up many times. J is TRBJ2-5 and V is TRBV12-3 or TRBV12-4, with 9 nucleotides matching TRBD2. This CDR3 spans 15 amino acids. V lost 3 bases, J lost 4 bases, and 6 bases stayed unmatched. The CDR3 nucleotides read TGTGCCAGCAGTTTGACTAGCGGATCGGGAGAGACCCAGTACTTC. Protein: CASSLTSGSGETQYF.